These 31 T cell receptor beta chains came from one sample sequenced in a study of regulatory T cells in long-lasting Graves disease. The time point was: newly diagnosed GD, antithyroid drugs for less than 3 months. RNA extracted from PBMCs served as the sequencing template. Building of the TCR beta libraries involved iRepertoire HTBI primers and Arm-PCR of CDR3 regions. MiXCR was run by TCRdb on the multiplex PCR reads, yielding one entry per CDR3 protein. The sample lists about 450,000 distinct CDR3 sequences; approximately 16% were seen once. This sample was shared with a second study, whose subject was T cells in Graves' hyperthyroidism and ophthalmopathy.

Source: peripheral blood mononuclear cells (PBMCs), taken at new diagnosis, from a patient treated with antithyroid drugs. Receptors originate from a woman aged 25 to 45 with Graves disease.

This clonotype was counted ten times or more. The V and J genes are TRBV12-3 or TRBV12-4 and TRBJ2-7; possible D gene TRBD1, 6 bases. Trimming stripped 6 bases from V and 2 bases from J, with 11 bases between. The CDR3 spans 13 residues. CDR3 region: CASSPGTPYEQYF. CDR3 nucleotide sequence: TGTGCCAGCAGCCCCGGGACACCCTACGAGCAGTACTTC.

This clonotype occurred many times. V usage is TRBV2 and J usage is TRBJ1-2; 9 nucleotides line up with TRBD1. Germline assignment: CDR1 SNHLY and CDR2 FYNNEI. The junction had 11 bases not matched to a gene; V was cut back by 4 bases and J by 5 bases. This CDR3 spans 16 amino acids. CDR3 in DNA: TGTGCCAGCAGTGGTCAGGTGGGACAGGGCGTATATGGCTACACCTTC. Protein sequence: CASSGQVGQGVYGYTF.

In its sample, this clonotype was seen many times. This sequence joins TRBV30 and TRBJ2-7, with TRBD2 identical over 8 bases. Looked up from germline, CDR1 is GTSNPN and CDR2 is SVGIG (reference sequence). Trimming removed 1 base from V and 2 bases from J; junction bases left unmatched: 16. CDR3 size: 18 residues. The CDR3 loop reads CAWSAPPGLAGHPYEQYF. Written as DNA, the CDR3 is TGTGCCTGGAGTGCTCCGCCCGGGCTAGCGGGCCATCCCTACGAGCAGTACTTC.

The chain recombines TRBV5-1 with TRBJ2-1, with 11 positions matching TRBD2. Per germline, CDR1 SGHRS and CDR2 YFSETQ. The CDR3 runs to 18 residues. The V segment lost 3 bases and the J segment 3 bases; nucleotides outside the gene matches: 11. CDR3 DNA sequence: TGCGCCAGCAGCTCCCAGGATAGCGGGAGGGTAGTCTACAATGAGCAGTTCTTC. Amino acid sequence: CASSSQDSGRVVYNEQFF.

This clonotype was counted at least ten times. CDR3 loop: CASRASGSLYEQYF. CDR3 nucleotides: TGTGCCAGCAGAGCAAGCGGGTCCCTCTACGAGCAGTACTTC. The V call is TRBV6-1, the J call TRBJ2-7; D may be TRBD2 (6 bases). The CDR3 contains 14 residues. Deletions cut 6 bases from V and 3 bases from J, with 15 bases between. Germline values: CDR1 MNHNS, CDR2 SASEGT.

This clonotype was observed many times. The chain links TRBV6-2 or TRBV6-3 to TRBJ2-5; tentatively, D is TRBD2 (6 bases). Trimming removed 6 bases from V and 4 bases from J, with 21 bases in between. CDR3 length: 16 amino acids. Looked up from germline, CDR1 is MNHEY and CDR2 is SVGEGT. Written as DNA, the CDR3 is TGTGCCAGCAGCCCCTCCCCGGTCCTGCGGGGAGAGACCCAGTACTTC. It encodes CASSPSPVLRGETQYF.

In this sample, this clonotype turned up many times. V usage is TRBV27 and J usage is TRBJ1-5; D is perhaps TRBD1 (5 bases). Trimming stripped 3 bases from V and 5 bases from J, with 8 bases between. This CDR3 contains 13 residues. CDR1 MNHEY and CDR2 SMNVEV come from the germline V gene (reference sequence). CDR3 DNA: TGTGCCAGCAGTTTGGGGGTTTATCAGCCCCAGCATTTT. It specifies CASSLGVYQPQHF.

The chain recombines TRBV12-5 with TRBJ2-3; 12 bases are a match to TRBD2. The CDR3 spans 17 residues. The junction had 8 bases not matched to a gene; V was cut back by 1 base and J by 6 bases. Germline V gives CDR1 LGHNT, CDR2 FRNRAP. The CDR3 bases are TGTGCTAGTGGTTTGGGACTAGCGGGAGTCTCCGGGGATACGCAGTATTTT. Translated: CASGLGLAGVSGDTQYF. Complete variable domain (other parts from reference TRBV12-5 and TRBJ2-3): DARVTQTPRHKVTEMGQEVTMRCQPILGHNTVFWYRQTMMQGLELLAYFRNRAPLDDSGMPKDRFSAEMPDATLATLKIQPSEPRDSAVYFCASGLGLAGVSGDTQYFGPGTRLTVL.

The sample holds many counts of this clonotype. The chain is built from TRBV7-3 and TRBJ2-1, with a weak D call TRBD2 (5 bases). V lost 1 base, J lost 5 bases, and 6 bases lay in between. CDR1 and CDR2 from the germline V gene are SGHTA and FQGTGA. The CDR3 extends over 13 amino acids. The DNA for the CDR3 is TGTGCCAGCAGCTTAAGGGGAGACAATGAGCAGTTCTTC. Amino acid sequence: CASSLRGDNEQFF.

This clonotype came up many times. The V and J genes are TRBV11-2 and TRBJ2-3, with TRBD2 matching 7 bases. Germline V gene data show CDR1 as SGHAT and CDR2 as FQNNGV. This CDR3 region has 17 residues. J gave up 2 bases and V 2 bases, and 10 bases lay outside the gene matches. In DNA, the CDR3 is TGTGCCAGCAGCTTATCTGTGGCGGGGGTCCACACAGATACGCAGTATTTT. Its translation: CASSLSVAGVHTDTQYF.

This clonotype came up many times. The chain recombines TRBV20-1 with TRBJ2-7; TRBD2 is a possible D gene (5 bases). CDR1 is DFQATT and CDR2 is SNEGSKA in the germline V gene (reference sequence). The CDR3 has 14 amino acids. Trimming took 7 bases from V and 6 from J, leaving 22 bases between them. The CDR3 loop is CSVAPGLLRSEQYF. CDR3 sequence (DNA): TGCAGTGTCGCCCCAGGACTCCTACGCTCCGAGCAGTACTTC.

The J gene is TRBJ2-7, the V gene TRBV29-1; 8 nucleotides line up with TRBD1. V lost 5 bases to trimming and J lost 5 bases; unmatched junction nucleotides: 8. The CDR3 runs 13 residues. The germline gives CDR1 SQVTM, CDR2 ANQGSEA. The CDR3 loop is CSVRQGNGNEQYF. The CDR3 DNA reads as TGCAGCGTTCGACAGGGGAACGGGAACGAGCAGTACTTC.

The sample holds many counts of this clonotype. The gene calls are TRBV5-1 and TRBJ2-7; TRBD1 matches 7 bases. From germline, CDR1 is SGHRS and CDR2 YFSETQ. The V gene end was trimmed by 3 bases and the J gene end by 1 base; junction bases not matched to a gene: 7. The CDR3 runs 15 residues. CDR3 bases: TGCGCCAGCAGCTCCGCAGGGGGAAATTCCTACGAGCAGTACTTC. This encodes CASSSAGGNSYEQYF.

V gene TRBV6-1 combines with J gene TRBJ2-2; the match to TRBD2 covers 12 bases. V trimming: 4 bases; J trimming: 0 bases; junction bases outside the gene matches: 9. CDR1 is MNHNS and CDR2 is SASEGT in the germline V gene. This CDR3 has 19 amino acids. The CDR3 sequence: CASSGMTSGSDTNTGELFF. The CDR3 DNA reads TGTGCCAGCAGTGGGATGACTAGCGGGAGTGACACGAACACCGGGGAGCTGTTTTTT.

In its sample, this clonotype was seen many times. In DNA, the CDR3 is TGTGCCAGCAAAGGACTAGCCTGGGGAGTAGGAGAGACCCAGTACTTC. This codes for CASKGLAWGVGETQYF. The V call is TRBV6-2 or TRBV6-3, the J call TRBJ2-5; 8 nucleotides match TRBD2. With V trimmed by 7 bases and J by 4 bases, 14 bases remained unmatched. Germline CDR1 is MNHEY and CDR2 is SVGEGT. This CDR3 spans 16 amino acids.

This rearrangement joins TRBV9 to TRBJ1-6, with D maybe TRBD1 (5 bases). Germline V CDR1 and CDR2: SGDLS, YYNGEE. Trimming took off 4 bases at V and 6 bases at J, with 14 bases between the two ends. This CDR3 is built from 15 residues. In DNA form, the CDR3 reads TGTGCCAGCAGCTATAGCCTACAGGCTAATTCACCCCTCCACTTT. It yields the protein CASSYSLQANSPLHF.

This clonotype appeared many times. This chain uses TRBV5-1 with TRBJ2-1; tentative D call: TRBD2 (5 bases). V lost 0 bases and J lost 1, with 14 bases in between. The CDR3 covers 17 residues. The V gene's germline CDR1 is SGHRS and CDR2 YFSETQ. CDR3 sequence (DNA): TGCGCCAGCAGCTTGGTTATACTGGGGAGTTCCTACAATGAGCAGTTCTTC. It specifies CASSLVILGSSYNEQFF.

This chain links TRBV5-1 with TRBJ1-4, with D tentatively TRBD1 (5 bases). CDR3 length: 19 amino acids. CDR1 SGHRS and CDR2 YFSETQ come from the germline V gene. V lost 4 bases to trimming and J lost 3 bases, with 25 bases between them. The CDR3 spells CASSPSETVWGQANEKLFF. CDR3 coding DNA: TGCGCCAGCAGCCCTTCCGAGACAGTTTGGGGTCAGGCTAATGAAAAACTGTTTTTT.

This clonotype was observed many times. The chain couples TRBV12-3 or TRBV12-4 to TRBJ1-1; no firm D call. V was cut by 3 bases and J by 2 bases, with 7 bases left in between. The CDR3 contains 13 residues. CDR3 loop: CASSLTQNTEAFF. Written as DNA, the CDR3 is TGTGCCAGCAGTTTGACGCAAAACACTGAAGCTTTCTTT.

This chain uses TRBV4-1 with TRBJ2-1; weak D call: TRBD1 (6 bases). CDR1 and CDR2 from the germline V gene are MGHRA and YSYEKL. The CDR3 extends over 13 amino acids. V was pared by 8 bases and J by 6 bases, with 14 bases between. This CDR3 is CASGQPLFNEQFF. The CDR3, as DNA: TGCGCCAGCGGACAGCCTTTGTTCAATGAGCAGTTCTTC.

This clonotype appeared many times. The chain carries TRBV6-4 and TRBJ2-5; TRBD2 matches at 7 bases. The trim removed 5 bases at V and 5 bases at J, leaving 5 bases unmatched. CDR1 is MRHNA, CDR2 SNTAGT, per germline. CDR3 length: 13 amino acids. In nucleotides, the CDR3 is TGTGCCAGCAGTTTCGCGGGAGTGGAGACCCAGTACTTC. Translation: CASSFAGVETQYF.

This clonotype was counted many times. CDR3 in DNA: TGTGCCAGCAGTATCGGGTTTGTTAGTGAGACCCAGTACTTC. Amino acid sequence: CASSIGFVSETQYF. The chain has TRBV28 and TRBJ2-5; D is ambiguous. Germline V gene sequence: CDR1 MDHEN, CDR2 SYDVKM. The V gene lost 5 bases and the J gene lost 5 bases, with 15 bases spanning the gap. The CDR3 spans 14 residues.

This clonotype has a count of ten or more. The CDR3, as DNA: TGTGCCAGCAGCCAGCCCGGGACTAGCGACACCTACAATGAGCAGTTCTTC. Amino acids: CASSQPGTSDTYNEQFF. This rearrangement joins TRBV3-1 to TRBJ2-1; 10 nucleotides align to TRBD2. V gave up 3 bases and J gave up 2 bases; unmatched junction bases: 7. This CDR3 has 17 residues. Germline V gene lookup returns CDR1 LGHDT and CDR2 YNNKEL (reference sequence).

This clonotype was recorded at least ten times. The V and J genes are TRBV2 and TRBJ2-1; D remains unclear. Germline V gene sequence: CDR1 SNHLY, CDR2 FYNNEI. V shed 5 bases and J shed 8 bases, with 13 bases lying between them. CDR3 length equals 13 residues. The CDR3 here is CASSRAQAYEQFF. Written as DNA, the CDR3 is TGTGCCAGCAGTCGTGCTCAAGCGTATGAGCAGTTCTTC.

This clonotype was counted a few times. The J gene is TRBJ1-1, the V gene TRBV4-3; no definite D call. CDR1 LGHNA and CDR2 YSLEER come from the germline V gene. The CDR3 spans 16 residues. Trimming removed 4 bases at V and 0 bases at J, with 15 bases between. The CDR3 nucleotides read TGCGCCAGCAGCCGAAGGCGGATCGGAGTGAACACTGAAGCTTTCTTT. This encodes CASSRRRIGVNTEAFF.

The V and J genes are TRBV7-8 and TRBJ2-7; TRBD1 agrees at 8 bases. Germline CDR1 is SGHVS and CDR2 is FQNEAQ. This CDR3 is built from 16 residues. Trimming cost V 8 bases and J 1 base; bases outside gene matches: 13. The CDR3 bases are TGTGCCAGCTCACCACCTGGGACAGGTCTTTCCTACGAGCAGTACTTC. The encoded protein is CASSPPGTGLSYEQYF.

The chain uses TRBV11-3 and TRBJ2-1; no firm D call. Per the germline V gene, CDR1 is SGHNT and CDR2 is YENEEA. Trimming took 8 bases from V and 6 from J, leaving 17 bases between them. CDR3 length: 14 amino acids. The CDR3 DNA is TGTGCCAGCGGCTCAGACCTATCTGTCAATGAGCAGTTCTTC. It yields the protein CASGSDLSVNEQFF.

This clonotype occurred a few times. V usage is TRBV2 and J usage is TRBJ2-4, with TRBD1 matching 7 bases. After removal of 5 bases from V and 7 bases from J, the junction contained 11 bases not matched to a gene. The length of the CDR3 is 15 residues. Germline V gives CDR1 SNHLY, CDR2 FYNNEI. CDR3 DNA: TGTGCCAGCAGTATGTCCCCCACAGGGGAGAACATTCAGTACTTC. As protein: CASSMSPTGENIQYF.

V and J are TRBV5-1 and TRBJ1-2; no reliable D call. V was pared by 3 bases and J by 3 bases, with 9 bases between. In germline, CDR1 is SGHRS, CDR2 YFSETQ. The CDR3 loop spans 13 amino acids. The DNA for the CDR3 is TGCGCCAGCAGCTGGGGAGGAGACTATGGCTACACCTTC. It is translated as CASSWGGDYGYTF.

This clonotype has ten or more counts. The chain has TRBV12-3 or TRBV12-4 and TRBJ1-4; D may be TRBD1 (6 bases). V gave up 5 bases and J gave up 3 bases, with 10 bases separating them. This CDR3 contains 14 residues. CDR3 sequence (DNA): TGTGCCAGCAGTCGGACAGAGGCTAATGAAAAACTGTTTTTT. Translation gives CASSRTEANEKLFF.

J is TRBJ1-1 and V is TRBV4-3, with a possible D match to TRBD1 (5 bases). CDR3 length equals 15 residues. Germline assignment: CDR1 LGHNA and CDR2 YSLEER. V was pared by 0 bases and J by 1 base, with 9 bases between. The CDR3: CASSQDSGTNTEAFF. The CDR3 region has the DNA TGCGCCAGCAGCCAAGATAGTGGGACGAACACTGAAGCTTTCTTT.